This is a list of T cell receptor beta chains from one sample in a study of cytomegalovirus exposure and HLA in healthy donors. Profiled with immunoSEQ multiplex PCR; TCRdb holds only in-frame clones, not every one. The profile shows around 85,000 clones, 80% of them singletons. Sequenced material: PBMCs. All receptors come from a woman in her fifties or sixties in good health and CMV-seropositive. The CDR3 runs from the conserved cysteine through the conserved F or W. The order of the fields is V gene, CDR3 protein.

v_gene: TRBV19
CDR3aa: CASLAGGTDTQYF

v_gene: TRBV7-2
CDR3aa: CASSLWTAPNEQFF

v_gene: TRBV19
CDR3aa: CASSFGRGNEKLFF

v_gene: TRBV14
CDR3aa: CASSLMTGQESSYEQYF

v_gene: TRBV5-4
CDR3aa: CASSPRGEDYSNQPQHF

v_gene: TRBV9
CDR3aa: CASSVRGTSGRENYNEQFF

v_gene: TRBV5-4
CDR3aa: CASSLRLASQETQYF

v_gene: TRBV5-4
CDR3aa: CASSPDRGTYEQYF

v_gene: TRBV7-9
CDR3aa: CASSLLAGDREKQYF

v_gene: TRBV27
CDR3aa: CASSIGTDVPEQFF

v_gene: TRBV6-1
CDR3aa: CASSEHPDRESGYTF

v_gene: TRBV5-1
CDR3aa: CASSPWTGYYNEQFF

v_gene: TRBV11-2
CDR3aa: CASSLRLAGYQETQYF

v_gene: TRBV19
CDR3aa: CASNPITNTGELFF

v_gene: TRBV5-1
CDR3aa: CASSFPGQARGYTF

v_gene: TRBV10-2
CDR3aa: CASSLTGGGYEQYF

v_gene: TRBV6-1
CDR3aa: CASIYSYSTDTQYF

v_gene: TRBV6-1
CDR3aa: CASSLLEETQYF

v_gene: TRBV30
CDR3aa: CAWGGSLLSYNEQFF

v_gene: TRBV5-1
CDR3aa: CASSARAGKDTEAFF

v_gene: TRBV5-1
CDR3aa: CASSLGVSGFGETQYF

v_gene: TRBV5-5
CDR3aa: CASSLWAGRHTEAFF

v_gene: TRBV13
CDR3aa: CASSPAGLAGEEGAPDTQYF

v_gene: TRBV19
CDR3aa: CASSPGQRQETQYF

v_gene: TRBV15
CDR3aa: CATSREGPEKLFF

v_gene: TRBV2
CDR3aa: CASKGGGYEQYF

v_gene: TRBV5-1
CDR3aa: CASSSDRPNQPQHF

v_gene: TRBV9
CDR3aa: CASSATGYLATDTQYF

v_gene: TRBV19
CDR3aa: CASSRSGLAGGYNEQFF

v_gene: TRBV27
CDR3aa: CASRSARSHSNQPQHF

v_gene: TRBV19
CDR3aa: CASSKISGGPETQYF

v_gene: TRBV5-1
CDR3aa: CASSLLGRGRMNTEAFF

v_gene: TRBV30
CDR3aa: CAWSGQGYEQYF

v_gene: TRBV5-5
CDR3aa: CASSLAGSNGYTF